These T cell receptor beta chains were read from a single sample in a study of T cells in Graves' hyperthyroidism and ophthalmopathy. TCRdb re-analysed the multiplex PCR reads in MiXCR, keeping a single row per CDR3 protein. The sample includes 500,000 to 600,000 distinct CDR3 sequences, 15% to 20% seen only once; the top ten take 40% to 50%. The sample was blood. Receptors originate from a man aged 40-49 years with Graves' ophthalmopathy. Both conserved end residues are part of each CDR3. Each record gives: clone size, V gene, D gene, J gene, CDR3 DNA, CDR3 protein. The D gene is left open where the match is weak. The size of a clone is reported for some rows only, either as once, few or many, or as a class for expanded clones.

abundance: NA
v_gene: TRBV11-1
d_gene: TRBD1
j_gene: TRBJ2-7
CDR3nt: TGTGCCAGCAGCTTATTCGCCGGGACAGGAGGCTCCTACGAGCAGTACTTC
CDR3aa: CASSLFAGTGGSYEQYF

abundance: many
v_gene: TRBV9
d_gene: NA
j_gene: TRBJ2-5
CDR3nt: TGTGCCAGCAGCGCCGACGGGGATTCGGAAACCCAGTACTTC
CDR3aa: CASSADGDSETQYF

abundance: many
v_gene: TRBV7-9
d_gene: NA
j_gene: TRBJ2-3
CDR3nt: TGTGCCAGCAGCTTAGCCGAGAGCACAGATACGCAGTATTTT
CDR3aa: CASSLAESTDTQYF

abundance: NA
v_gene: TRBV6-2/TRBV6-3
d_gene: NA
j_gene: TRBJ2-5
CDR3nt: TGTGCCAGCAGCCGACGGGCTAGTAAACAGAAGACCCAGTACTTC
CDR3aa: CASSRRASKQKTQYF

abundance: NA
v_gene: TRBV13
d_gene: NA
j_gene: TRBJ2-4
CDR3nt: TGTGCCAGCAGCTTAGGCCACATTACCAAGAACATTCAGTACTTC
CDR3aa: CASSLGHITKNIQYF

abundance: NA
v_gene: TRBV7-9
d_gene: NA
j_gene: TRBJ2-1
CDR3nt: TGTGCCTCCTCCGAGCAGGGCGGCTACAATGAGCAGTTCTTC
CDR3aa: CASSEQGGYNEQFF

abundance: few
v_gene: TRBV4-2
d_gene: NA
j_gene: TRBJ1-5
CDR3nt: TGTGCCAGCAGCCAAGACCGGGGATCGGAGCAGCCCCAGCATTTT
CDR3aa: CASSQDRGSEQPQHF

abundance: NA
v_gene: TRBV9
d_gene: NA
j_gene: TRBJ1-6
CDR3nt: TGTGCCAGCAGCGTAGGTGGCAGCAGGTATAATTCACCCCTCCACTTT
CDR3aa: CASSVGGSRYNSPLHF

abundance: many
v_gene: TRBV20-1
d_gene: TRBD1
j_gene: TRBJ2-3
CDR3nt: TGCAGTGCTAGAGATCCTTACAGGGGTTCAGATACGCAGTATTTT
CDR3aa: CSARDPYRGSDTQYF

abundance: few
v_gene: TRBV20-1
d_gene: NA
j_gene: TRBJ2-3
CDR3nt: TGCAGTGCTAGAGAGGCAGGGAACACAGATACGCAGTATTTT
CDR3aa: CSAREAGNTDTQYF

abundance: NA
v_gene: TRBV6-1
d_gene: TRBD1
j_gene: TRBJ2-7
CDR3nt: TGTGCCAGCAGTGAATGGGGACAGGGGGCCTACGAGCAGTACTTC
CDR3aa: CASSEWGQGAYEQYF

abundance: NA
v_gene: TRBV7-3
d_gene: TRBD2
j_gene: TRBJ2-5
CDR3nt: TGTGCCAGCAGCTTCACTAGCGGGGGGGCGGAGACCCAGTACTTC
CDR3aa: CASSFTSGGAETQYF

abundance: many
v_gene: TRBV3-1
d_gene: NA
j_gene: TRBJ1-1
CDR3nt: TGTGCCAGCAGCCAAGAGAGCATGAACACTGAAGCTTTCTTT
CDR3aa: CASSQESMNTEAFF

abundance: few
v_gene: TRBV12-3/TRBV12-4
d_gene: TRBD1
j_gene: TRBJ1-4
CDR3nt: TGTGCCAGCAGCACCGGGACAGGGCTCCCTAATGAAAAACTGTTTTTT
CDR3aa: CASSTGTGLPNEKLFF

abundance: NA
v_gene: TRBV10-3
d_gene: NA
j_gene: TRBJ1-2
CDR3nt: TGTGCCATCAGTGAGGTGGGCGTCGGAGGCTACACCTTC
CDR3aa: CAISEVGVGGYTF

abundance: NA
v_gene: TRBV11-2
d_gene: NA
j_gene: TRBJ1-2
CDR3nt: TGTGCCAGCAGCCCCGCGAGCTATGGCTATGGCTACACCTTC
CDR3aa: CASSPASYGYGYTF

abundance: few
v_gene: TRBV6-1
d_gene: NA
j_gene: TRBJ1-5
CDR3nt: TGTGCCAGCAGGTGGGGCTTGGGAGCTAGCAATCAGCCCCAGCATTTT
CDR3aa: CASRWGLGASNQPQHF

abundance: few
v_gene: TRBV6-2/TRBV6-3
d_gene: NA
j_gene: TRBJ1-5
CDR3nt: TGTGCCAGCAGTTACTCCTCAGGGGCTCAGCCCCAGCATTTT
CDR3aa: CASSYSSGAQPQHF

abundance: many
v_gene: TRBV29-1
d_gene: TRBD1
j_gene: TRBJ1-1
CDR3nt: TGCAGCGTTGACGCGACAGGGGGCGGGTGGAACACTGAAGCTTTCTTT
CDR3aa: CSVDATGGGWNTEAFF

abundance: NA
v_gene: TRBV20-1
d_gene: NA
j_gene: TRBJ2-7
CDR3nt: TGCAGTGCTAGAGGAAGGGGGTACCACGAGCAGTACTTC
CDR3aa: CSARGRGYHEQYF

abundance: few
v_gene: TRBV16
d_gene: NA
j_gene: TRBJ2-7
CDR3nt: TGTGCCAGCAGCCCTGTCGGGTTTGGCTACGAGCAGTACTTC
CDR3aa: CASSPVGFGYEQYF

abundance: few
v_gene: TRBV5-1
d_gene: NA
j_gene: TRBJ2-5
CDR3nt: TGCGCCAGCAGCTCCACTGGTTTCGGACCGTGGGGGCAAGAGACCCAGTACTTC
CDR3aa: CASSSTGFGPWGQETQYF

abundance: NA
v_gene: TRBV3-1
d_gene: NA
j_gene: TRBJ2-2
CDR3nt: TGTGCCAGCAGCCTCTATACAGGGCCCGCGAACACCGGGGAGCTGTTTTTT
CDR3aa: CASSLYTGPANTGELFF

abundance: many
v_gene: TRBV3-1
d_gene: NA
j_gene: TRBJ2-3
CDR3nt: TGTGCCAGCAGCCCGATTCCATCGGCGGCGCAGTATTTT
CDR3aa: CASSPIPSAAQYF

abundance: NA
v_gene: TRBV10-3
d_gene: NA
j_gene: TRBJ2-5
CDR3nt: TGTGCCACCTTAAGTCTCCAAGAAACAGGAATACAGACCCAGTACTTC
CDR3aa: CATLSLQETGIQTQYF

abundance: NA
v_gene: TRBV5-1
d_gene: NA
j_gene: TRBJ1-1
CDR3nt: TGTGCCAGCAGCTCCCGGGACAAGAACACTGAAGCTTTCTTT
CDR3aa: CASSSRDKNTEAFF

abundance: few
v_gene: TRBV20-1
d_gene: NA
j_gene: TRBJ1-6
CDR3nt: TGCAGTGCTAGAGCCGGTGGAGGGAATTCACCCCTCCACTTT
CDR3aa: CSARAGGGNSPLHF

abundance: many
v_gene: TRBV3-1
d_gene: NA
j_gene: TRBJ1-1
CDR3nt: TGTGCCAGCAGCCAAGGCCCGAACACTGAAGCTTTCTTT
CDR3aa: CASSQGPNTEAFF

abundance: few
v_gene: TRBV12-5
d_gene: NA
j_gene: TRBJ2-1
CDR3nt: TGTGCTAGTGGTTCCTCTGGATTCAATGAGCAGTTCTTC
CDR3aa: CASGSSGFNEQFF

abundance: many
v_gene: TRBV28
d_gene: TRBD1
j_gene: TRBJ2-3
CDR3nt: TGTGTAAGGACAGGGAGAAACACAGATACGCAGTATTTT
CDR3aa: CVRTGRNTDTQYF

abundance: many
v_gene: TRBV30
d_gene: NA
j_gene: TRBJ2-7
CDR3nt: TGTGCCTGGAGTGGAGGTGGGTACGAGCAGTACTTC
CDR3aa: CAWSGGGYEQYF

abundance: many
v_gene: TRBV7-9
d_gene: NA
j_gene: TRBJ2-2
CDR3nt: TGTGCCAGCAGCCCCCAGACCGGGGAGCTGTTTTTT
CDR3aa: CASSPQTGELFF

abundance: few
v_gene: TRBV6-5
d_gene: NA
j_gene: TRBJ2-5
CDR3nt: TGTGCCAGCAGTTACTCACGGGTAACTCAAGAGACCCAGTACTTC
CDR3aa: CASSYSRVTQETQYF

abundance: NA
v_gene: TRBV6-2/TRBV6-3
d_gene: NA
j_gene: TRBJ1-1
CDR3nt: TGTGCCAGCACCAGAACCGGTAGCACTGAAGCTTTCTTT
CDR3aa: CASTRTGSTEAFF

abundance: many
v_gene: TRBV13
d_gene: TRBD2
j_gene: TRBJ2-5
CDR3nt: TGTGCCAGCAGCGCCATTGGGGACCCGGGACTAGCGGGGGCCCACCAAGAGACCCAGTACTTC
CDR3aa: CASSAIGDPGLAGAHQETQYF

abundance: many
v_gene: TRBV12-3/TRBV12-4
d_gene: NA
j_gene: TRBJ1-3
CDR3nt: TGTGCCAGCAGTTTGGAAAGAAACACCATATATTTT
CDR3aa: CASSLERNTIYF

abundance: many
v_gene: TRBV20-1
d_gene: NA
j_gene: TRBJ2-3
CDR3nt: TGCAGTGCTCACCTCCCTCGAGGACTCTCCACAGATACGCAGTATTTT
CDR3aa: CSAHLPRGLSTDTQYF

abundance: NA
v_gene: TRBV9
d_gene: NA
j_gene: TRBJ1-1
CDR3nt: TGTGCCGGGCGGGGTAGGAACACTGAAGCTTTCTTT
CDR3aa: CAGRGRNTEAFF

abundance: few
v_gene: TRBV7-8
d_gene: NA
j_gene: TRBJ2-4
CDR3nt: TGTGCCAGCAGCTTAGGAATCCTAGCCAAAAACATTCAGTACTTC
CDR3aa: CASSLGILAKNIQYF

abundance: few
v_gene: TRBV2
d_gene: TRBD1
j_gene: TRBJ2-1
CDR3nt: TGTGCCAGCAGTGGAGCGCAGGGGACAGGTTCTCGTGAGCAGTTCTTC
CDR3aa: CASSGAQGTGSREQFF

abundance: NA
v_gene: TRBV28
d_gene: NA
j_gene: TRBJ1-2
CDR3nt: TGTGCCAGCAGTTTTCAAGACTATGGCTACACCTTC
CDR3aa: CASSFQDYGYTF

abundance: many
v_gene: TRBV7-9
d_gene: TRBD2
j_gene: TRBJ2-1
CDR3nt: TGTGCCAGCAGCTTCGGCGGGGGGGTGGATGAGCAGTTCTTC
CDR3aa: CASSFGGGVDEQFF

abundance: many
v_gene: TRBV20-1
d_gene: NA
j_gene: TRBJ2-6
CDR3nt: TGCAGTGCTATCACAGTCTCTGGGGCCAACGTCCTGACTTTC
CDR3aa: CSAITVSGANVLTF

abundance: NA
v_gene: TRBV28
d_gene: NA
j_gene: TRBJ1-2
CDR3nt: TGTGCCAGCAAGTACAGGGATGACTACACCTTC
CDR3aa: CASKYRDDYTF

abundance: NA
v_gene: TRBV6-1
d_gene: TRBD2
j_gene: TRBJ2-3
CDR3nt: TGTGCCAGCAGCTTCCGGGAGGGAGATACGCAGTATTTT
CDR3aa: CASSFREGDTQYF

abundance: NA
v_gene: TRBV20-1
d_gene: NA
j_gene: TRBJ2-7
CDR3nt: TGCAGTGCTAGCGGGATGTACGAGCAGTACTTC
CDR3aa: CSASGMYEQYF

abundance: NA
v_gene: TRBV2
d_gene: NA
j_gene: TRBJ2-6
CDR3nt: TGTGCCAGCAGGGGGAAAGGCTTCAGCTCTGGGGCCAACGTCCTGACTTTC
CDR3aa: CASRGKGFSSGANVLTF

abundance: NA
v_gene: TRBV6-1
d_gene: NA
j_gene: TRBJ1-1
CDR3nt: TGTGCCAGCAGGACAGTGGGCACTGAAGCTTTCTTT
CDR3aa: CASRTVGTEAFF

abundance: NA
v_gene: TRBV6-2/TRBV6-3
d_gene: NA
j_gene: TRBJ2-2
CDR3nt: TGTGCCAGCAGCCAGAACCTCGGCCGTGACACCGGGGAGCTGTTTTTT
CDR3aa: CASSQNLGRDTGELFF

abundance: few
v_gene: TRBV18
d_gene: NA
j_gene: TRBJ2-1
CDR3nt: TGTGCCAGCTCACGTGGGGGCGATGACAATGAGCAGTTCTTC
CDR3aa: CASSRGGDDNEQFF